One sample yielded the 11 T cell receptor beta chains listed below, sequenced in a study of T-cell memory formation after mild COVID-19. TCRdb reprocessed the 5' RACE reads with MiXCR, giving one entry per CDR3 protein. Of approximately 410,000 distinct CDR3 sequences listed, 20% to 30% were seen once; the top ten hold 13%. The sample was PBMCs or a T cell subset sorted from them (not recorded which). The receptors stem from an adult woman who had mild COVID-19 (a few samples of this study predate the infection). Cell type and time point are not known.

V gene TRBV27 combines with J gene TRBJ2-1; D is unclear. V was trimmed by 4 bases and J by 0 bases, leaving 13 bases between them. Germline V gene sequence: CDR1 MNHEY, CDR2 SMNVEV (reference sequence). The CDR3 covers 16 residues. CDR3 nucleotide sequence: TGTGCCAGCAGTTCGGAGAAATTAAGCTCCTACAATGAGCAGTTCTTC. This codes for CASSSEKLSSYNEQFF.

The chain has TRBV25-1 and TRBJ2-3, with a weak D call TRBD2 (5 bases). The CDR3 has 13 residues. Trimming cost V 8 bases and J 5 bases, with 14 bases left between them. CDR1 is MGHDK, CDR2 SYGVNS, per germline. CDR3 loop: CASFGRAGDTQYF. DNA for the CDR3: TGTGCCAGCTTTGGGCGGGCCGGAGATACGCAGTATTTT.

This clonotype was seen more than once but under ten times. The rearrangement uses TRBV7-3 and TRBJ2-3; D is ambiguous. The V and J ends lost 4 bases and 3 bases respectively, with 17 bases between them. Germline CDR1 reads SGHTA; CDR2 reads FQGTGA. The CDR3 extends over 16 amino acids. The CDR3 sequence: CASSSPVLRVTDTQYF. CDR3 in DNA: TGTGCCAGCAGCTCGCCTGTGCTCCGGGTGACAGATACGCAGTATTTT.

This clonotype was detected only a few times. The chain couples TRBV7-3 to TRBJ2-5; D remains ambiguous. Trimming took off 5 bases at V and 1 base at J, with 17 bases between the two ends. In germline, CDR1 is SGHTA, CDR2 FQGTGA. The CDR3 extends over 16 amino acids. CDR3 in amino acids: CASSHRDGRIQETQYF. The CDR3 bases are TGTGCCAGCAGCCATCGCGACGGTCGCATCCAAGAGACCCAGTACTTC.

This clonotype was counted between two and nine times. CDR3 nucleotides: TGTGCCAGCAGCCTAGGGACAGGCGTGAACACTGAAGCTTTCTTT. Translation gives CASSLGTGVNTEAFF. The rearrangement uses TRBV7-3 and TRBJ1-1; TRBD1 aligns across 8 bases. CDR3 length: 15 residues. The J segment lost 0 bases and the V segment lost 5 bases, leaving 5 bases of the junction unmatched. CDR1 and CDR2 from the germline V gene are SGHTA and FQGTGA.

The genes are TRBV20-1 and TRBJ2-3; the D call may be TRBD1 or TRBD2 (5 bases each). Per germline, CDR1 DFQATT and CDR2 SNEGSKA (reference sequence). V lost 6 bases and J 0 bases, leaving 16 bases between the germline ends. This CDR3 comprises 15 residues. CDR3 nucleotides: TGCAGTGCCTCCGGGACGCATGCAAGCACAGATACGCAGTATTTT. Its protein product is CSASGTHASTDTQYF.

This clonotype was observed a few times. The chain uses TRBV12-3 or TRBV12-4 and TRBJ2-7, with TRBD2 matching over 12 bases. CDR3 length: 17 amino acids. V gave up 5 bases and J gave up 4 bases; unmatched junction bases: 12. This CDR3 reads CASSQTGPSGRVYEQYF. DNA for the CDR3: TGTGCCAGCAGTCAGACAGGGCCTAGCGGGAGGGTGTACGAGCAGTACTTC.

This clonotype appeared many times. The chain combines TRBV20-1 with TRBJ2-3, with 10 bases aligning to TRBD2. CDR1 is DFQATT, CDR2 SNEGSKA, per germline (reference sequence). Losses at the gene ends were 1 base for V and 3 bases for J; bases not matched to a gene: 1. This CDR3 comprises 14 residues. The CDR3: CSARGTSGTDTQYF. The CDR3 DNA follows: TGCAGTGCTAGAGGGACTAGCGGAACAGATACGCAGTATTTT.

The chain links TRBV5-1 to TRBJ2-3; 14 bases match TRBD2. The CDR3 has 14 amino acids. Germline lookup yields CDR1 SGHRS and CDR2 YFSETQ. V shed 9 bases, J shed 6 bases, and the junction held 6 bases outside the gene matches. The CDR3 coding sequence is TGCGCCACGACTAGCGGGGGGGCCCTCGATACGCAGTATTTT. This translates into CATTSGGALDTQYF.

The rearrangement uses TRBV20-1 and TRBJ2-3; unclear D gene. Trimming removed 1 base from V and 4 bases from J, with 12 bases in between. Germline loops: CDR1 DFQATT, CDR2 SNEGSKA (reference sequence). There are 14 residues in the CDR3. CDR3 in amino acids: CSARGILRADTQYF. For the CDR3, the DNA is TGCAGTGCTAGAGGGATCCTCCGGGCAGATACGCAGTATTTT.

This sequence joins TRBV3-1 and TRBJ2-2, with D maybe TRBD2 (6 bases). V shed 3 bases and J shed 6 bases, with 14 bases lying between them. The CDR3 totals 15 residues. Germline CDR1 reads LGHDT; CDR2 reads YNNKEL (reference sequence). The CDR3 reads CASSHRGTVSGELFF. The CDR3 bases are TGTGCCAGCAGCCATCGCGGGACTGTCTCCGGGGAGCTGTTTTTT.